Reported below is one TCR beta chain. This entry is derived from a study of long-term antiretroviral therapy in people with HIV. Participants with HIV, all of them, were treated in the United States. With 4 bases clipped from V and 3 bases from J, the junction kept 7 bases outside the gene matches. Germline V gene sequence: CDR1 SGDLS, CDR2 YYNGEE. The CDR3 contains 14 residues. Investigators performed immunoSEQ version v3.0 at survey level. Per-sample sequencing targets were roughly 35,000-55,000 T-cell genomes. Method: immunoSEQ multiplex PCR; TCRdb's copy keeps in-frame clones and lacks some. The top ten hold about 27% of the sample, which has 14,000 or so clones, around 82% seen once.

The sequencing here drew on unsorted PBMCs, taken 3.1 years after starting antiretroviral therapy. The chain combines TRBV9 with TRBJ2-7; 7 positions match TRBD1. This sequence was found in a man aged 35 to 55 with HIV. CDR3 in DNA: TGTGCCAGCAGCTACGGGACAGACGACTACGAGCAGTACTTC. Protein product: CASSYGTDDYEQYF.